The 11 T cell receptor beta chains below come from one sample, sequenced in a study of T cell responses to AZD1222 COVID-19 vaccine. Sequencing used immunoSEQ multiplex PCR; TCRdb keeps in-frame clones, though not all of them. The profile shows approximately 140,000 clones, approximately 95% of them singletons. The input for sequencing was peripheral blood, taken on day 0 of MenACWY control vaccination. These receptors were collected from an adult in good health.

V is TRBV27 and J is TRBJ2-1; a possible D gene is TRBD2 (7 bases). Trimming took 3 bases from V and 8 from J, leaving 20 bases between them. The CDR3 runs 16 residues. Germline V CDR1 and CDR2: MNHEY, SMNVEV (reference sequence). CDR3 DNA: TGTGCCAGCAGTTTTCTAACATCAAGGGGGGGCGATGAGCAGTTCTTC. This sequence encodes CASSFLTSRGGDEQFF.

The V gene is TRBV6-5, the J gene TRBJ1-2, with D possibly matching TRBD1 (5 bases). This CDR3 is 13 amino acids long. CDR1 and CDR2 from the germline V gene are MNHEY and SVGAGI. The V gene lost 6 bases and the J gene lost 3 bases, with 11 bases spanning the gap. The CDR3 nucleotides read TGTGCCAGCAGCCGGGACGGTTACTATGGCTACACCTTC. Protein sequence: CASSRDGYYGYTF.

The chain uses TRBV6-1 and TRBJ2-7; D perhaps matches TRBD1 (5 bases). Trimming took 1 base from V and 6 from J, leaving 13 bases between them. CDR1 MNHNS and CDR2 SASEGT come from the germline V gene. The CDR3 contains 14 residues. CDR3 amino acids: CASSEGWQGREQYF. As DNA, the CDR3 is TGTGCCAGCAGTGAAGGTTGGCAGGGCCGCGAGCAGTACTTC.

The DNA for the CDR3 is TGTGCCAGCAGTCCTCGAAGGGAAGTTTTAGACGAGCAGTACTTC. Encoded protein: CASSPRREVLDEQYF. V and J are TRBV27 and TRBJ2-7; D remains unclear. CDR3 length: 15 amino acids. V lost 5 bases and J lost 5, with 19 bases in between. CDR1 is MNHEY and CDR2 is SMNVEV in the germline V gene (reference sequence).

The chain has TRBV18 and TRBJ2-1, with a possible D match to TRBD2 (6 bases). V lost 4 bases to trimming and J lost 8 bases, with 18 bases between them. Germline CDR1 is KGHSH and CDR2 is LQKENI. This CDR3 is built from 15 residues. DNA for the CDR3: TGTGCCAGCTCACAGAGCGGGCTCACCGGGGATGAGCAGTTCTTC. As protein: CASSQSGLTGDEQFF. The complete variable domain, with remaining parts taken from reference TRBV18 and TRBJ2-1, reads NAGVMQNPRHLVRRRGQEARLRCSPMKGHSHVYWYRQLPEEGLKFMVYLQKENIIDESGMPKERFSAEFPKEGPSILRIQQVVRGDSAAYFCASSQSGLTGDEQFFGPGTRLTVL.

V gene TRBV5-6 combines with J gene TRBJ1-5; D unresolved. Trimming cost V 0 bases and J 0 bases, with 4 bases left between them. This CDR3 comprises 14 residues. Germline V CDR1 and CDR2: SGHDT, YYEEEE. CDR3 sequence (DNA): TGTGCCAGCAGCTTGGGGAATAGCAATCAGCCCCAGCATTTT. This translates into CASSLGNSNQPQHF.

V and J are TRBV3-1 (or the pseudogene TRBV3-2) and TRBJ1-1, with D possibly matching TRBD1 (6 bases). The CDR3 runs to 15 residues. CDR1 LGHDT and CDR2 YNNKEL come from the germline V gene (reference sequence). Trimming took off 0 bases at V and 0 bases at J, with 8 bases between the two ends. Here the CDR3 reads CASSQDRQVNTEAFF. In nucleotides, the CDR3 is TGTGCCAGCAGCCAAGATAGACAGGTGAACACTGAAGCTTTCTTT.

The chain links TRBV6-5 to TRBJ1-3; no clear D gene. V was cut by 4 bases and J by 4 bases, with 8 bases left in between. CDR3 length: 13 amino acids. Germline-derived CDR1 and CDR2 are MNHEY and SVGAGI. The CDR3 region is CASSSGVGNTIYF. CDR3 DNA sequence: TGTGCCAGCAGTTCCGGGGTGGGAAACACCATATATTTT.

The rearrangement uses TRBV6-5 and TRBJ2-3; D is ambiguous. This CDR3 comprises 13 residues. From germline, CDR1 is MNHEY and CDR2 SVGAGI. Trimming took off 7 bases at V and 5 bases at J, with 13 bases between the two ends. This chain's CDR3 is CASIPRSGDTQYF. DNA for the CDR3: TGTGCCAGCATTCCACGATCAGGAGATACGCAGTATTTT.

This rearrangement joins TRBV27 to TRBJ2-7; perhaps TRBD2 as D (6 bases). The ends were cut back, 0 bases at V and 7 bases at J, with 16 bases in the middle. The CDR3 spans 15 residues. Per germline, CDR1 MNHEY and CDR2 SMNVEV (reference sequence). The DNA of the CDR3 is TGTGCCAGCAGTTTATCGGGGAGCGGGTCGAGGGAGCAGTACTTC. Encoded protein: CASSLSGSGSREQYF.

This chain links TRBV7-9 with TRBJ1-2; TRBD1 matches 8 bases. This CDR3 is 15 amino acids long. Germline V gene data show CDR1 as SEHNR and CDR2 as FQNEAQ (reference sequence). After removal of 5 bases from V and 4 bases from J, the junction contained 9 bases not matched to a gene. The CDR3 here is CASSLGAGGFYGYTF. CDR3 DNA sequence: TGTGCCAGCAGCCTCGGCGCAGGGGGCTTCTATGGCTACACCTTC.